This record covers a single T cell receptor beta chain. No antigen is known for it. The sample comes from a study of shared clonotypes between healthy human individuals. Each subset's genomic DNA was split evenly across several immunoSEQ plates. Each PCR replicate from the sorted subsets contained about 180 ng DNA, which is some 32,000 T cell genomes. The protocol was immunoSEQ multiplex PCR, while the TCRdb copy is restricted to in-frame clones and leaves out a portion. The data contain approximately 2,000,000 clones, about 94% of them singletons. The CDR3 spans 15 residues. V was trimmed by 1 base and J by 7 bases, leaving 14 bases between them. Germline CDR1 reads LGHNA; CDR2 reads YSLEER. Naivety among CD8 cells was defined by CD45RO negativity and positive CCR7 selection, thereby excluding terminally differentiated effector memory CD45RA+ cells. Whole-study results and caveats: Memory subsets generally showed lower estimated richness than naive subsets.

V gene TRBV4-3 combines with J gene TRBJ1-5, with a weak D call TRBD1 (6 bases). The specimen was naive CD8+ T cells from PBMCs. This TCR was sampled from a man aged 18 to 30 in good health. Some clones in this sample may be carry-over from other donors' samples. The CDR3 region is CASSQGVIGGQPQHF. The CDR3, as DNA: TGCGCCAGCAGCCAAGGAGTAATAGGGGGGCAGCCCCAGCATTTT.